This note documents a single T cell receptor beta chain sequence. Germline V gene sequence: CDR1 MNHEY, CDR2 SVGAGI. The CDR3 spans 13 residues. Trimming removed 11 bases from V and 2 bases from J; junction bases left unmatched: 5. The data were taken from a study of blood T cell repertoires in COVID-19. About the research overall: The United States, Italy and Spain were the sources of the acute and convalescent COVID-19 samples. T cells, B-cell-depleted T cells, or PBMCs provided the cDNA or gDNA that served as material.

Original handling: Estimates of nucleated cell counts were drawn from the amplification of reference gene primers. Only in-frame clones appear in the TCRdb table, and some are missing; sequencing was by immunoSEQ multiplex PCR. For V, J and clone size, that table is used; D and trimming come from the DNA. The sample yields around 97,000 clones, about 80% seen once. The source material was peripheral blood. The clonotype was recovered from an older man with acute or convalescent COVID-19. The chain links TRBV6-5 to TRBJ2-2; TRBD2 aligns across 7 bases. The CDR3, as DNA: TGTGCCGGAGCGGGACTTAACACCGGGGAGCTGTTTTTT. As protein: CAGAGLNTGELFF.